This record concerns one T cell receptor beta chain sequence. This record comes from a study of control samples from healthy donors and cancer patients. Here immunoSEQ multiplex PCR was the method, and the copy in TCRdb shows in-frame clones only, minus some. The table shows around 110,000 clones, with roughly nine tenths occurring only once. The CDR3 spans 15 residues. V was clipped by 6 bases and J by 4 bases, with 18 bases between them. The germline CDR1 and CDR2 sequences are MDHEN and SYDVKM. Source material: PBMCs. This chain links TRBV28 with TRBJ2-5, with D unclear. The sequence was collected from a woman between 45 and 65 years old with colorectal cancer. CDR3 residues: CASSPAHGEGETQYF. In DNA, the CDR3 is TGTGCCAGCAGCCCAGCACATGGGGAAGGAGAGACCCAGTACTTC.